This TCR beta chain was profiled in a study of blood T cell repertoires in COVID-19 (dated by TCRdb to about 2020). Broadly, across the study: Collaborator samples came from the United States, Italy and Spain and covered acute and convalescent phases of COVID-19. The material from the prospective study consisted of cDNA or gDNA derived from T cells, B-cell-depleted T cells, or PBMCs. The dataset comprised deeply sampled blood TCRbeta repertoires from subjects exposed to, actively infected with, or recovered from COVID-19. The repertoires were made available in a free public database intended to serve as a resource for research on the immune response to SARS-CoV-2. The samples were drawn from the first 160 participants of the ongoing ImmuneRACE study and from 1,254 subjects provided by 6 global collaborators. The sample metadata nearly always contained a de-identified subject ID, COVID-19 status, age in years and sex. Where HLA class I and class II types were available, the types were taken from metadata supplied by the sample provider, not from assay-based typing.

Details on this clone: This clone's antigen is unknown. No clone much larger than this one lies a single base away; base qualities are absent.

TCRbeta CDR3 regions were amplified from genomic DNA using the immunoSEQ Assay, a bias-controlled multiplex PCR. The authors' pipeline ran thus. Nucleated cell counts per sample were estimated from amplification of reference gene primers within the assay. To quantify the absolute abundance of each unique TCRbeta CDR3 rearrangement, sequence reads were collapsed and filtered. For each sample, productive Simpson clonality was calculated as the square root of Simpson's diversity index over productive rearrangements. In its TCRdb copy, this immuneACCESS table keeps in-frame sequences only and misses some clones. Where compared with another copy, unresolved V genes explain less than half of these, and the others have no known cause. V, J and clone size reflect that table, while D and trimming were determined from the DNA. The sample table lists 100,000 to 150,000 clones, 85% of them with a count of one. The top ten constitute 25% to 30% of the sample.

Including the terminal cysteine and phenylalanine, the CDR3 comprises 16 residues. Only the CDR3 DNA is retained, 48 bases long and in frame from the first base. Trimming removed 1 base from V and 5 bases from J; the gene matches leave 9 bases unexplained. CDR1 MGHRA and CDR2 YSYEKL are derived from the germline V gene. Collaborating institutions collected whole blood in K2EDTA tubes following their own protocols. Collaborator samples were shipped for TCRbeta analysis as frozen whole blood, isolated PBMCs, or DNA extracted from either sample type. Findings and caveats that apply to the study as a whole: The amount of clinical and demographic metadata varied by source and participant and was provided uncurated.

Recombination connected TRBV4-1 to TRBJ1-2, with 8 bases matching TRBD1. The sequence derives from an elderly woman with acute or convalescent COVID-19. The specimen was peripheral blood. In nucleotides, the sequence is TGCGCCAGCAGCCAAGTAGATCACAGGGGGGCTTATGGCTACACCTTC. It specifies CASSQVDHRGAYGYTF.